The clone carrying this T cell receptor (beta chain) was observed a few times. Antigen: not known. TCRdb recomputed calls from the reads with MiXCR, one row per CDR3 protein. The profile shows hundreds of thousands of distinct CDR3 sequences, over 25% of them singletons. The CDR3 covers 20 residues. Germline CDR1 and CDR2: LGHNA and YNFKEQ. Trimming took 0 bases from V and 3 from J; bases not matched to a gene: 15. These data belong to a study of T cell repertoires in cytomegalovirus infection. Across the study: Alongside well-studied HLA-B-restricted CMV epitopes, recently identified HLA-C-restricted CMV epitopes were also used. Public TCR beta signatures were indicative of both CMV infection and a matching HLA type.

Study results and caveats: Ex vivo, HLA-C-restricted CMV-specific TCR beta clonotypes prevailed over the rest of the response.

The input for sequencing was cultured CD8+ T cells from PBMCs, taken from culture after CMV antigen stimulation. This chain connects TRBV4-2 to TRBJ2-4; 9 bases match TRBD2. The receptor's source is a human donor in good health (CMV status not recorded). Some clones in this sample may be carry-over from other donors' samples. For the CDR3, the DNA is TGTGCCAGCAGCCAAGATCTGCTGGGCGGGGGGGCCTTCAGCAAAAACATTCAGTACTTC. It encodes CASSQDLLGGGAFSKNIQYF.